The 9 T cell receptor beta chains in this list originate from one sample, sequenced in a study of Ad26.COV2.S vaccination and SARS-CoV-2 variants. Treatment of the sample: some 19 received Ad26.COV2.S at low or high dose, single or two shots; roughly 5 received placebo; per-sample allocation not given. The study sampled participants on day 63 after the first vaccine or placebo injection. Some clones are missing from TCRdb's copy, which holds only in-frame ones; the method was immunoSEQ multiplex PCR. Of about 320,000 clones listed, approximately 80% are singletons. The sample in question was peripheral blood, obtained in a trial of Ad26.COV2.S vaccine versus placebo. These receptors all come from a person between 18 and 65 years old who received the Ad26.COV2.S COVID-19 vaccine or a placebo.

This clone has more than one count but fewer than ten. The CDR3 is CASSPRTGDTGELFF. The DNA of the CDR3 is TGCGCCAGCAGCCCCCGGACAGGGGACACCGGGGAGCTGTTTTTT. This rearrangement joins TRBV5-1 to TRBJ2-2; 9 bases are a match to TRBD1. CDR3 length: 15 amino acids. The germline CDR1 and CDR2 sequences are SGHRS and YFSETQ. With V trimmed by 4 bases and J by 3 bases, 4 bases remained unmatched.

The rearrangement links TRBV28 to TRBJ1-4, with D perhaps matching TRBD1 (5 bases). The CDR3 has 14 amino acids. From germline, CDR1 is MDHEN and CDR2 SYDVKM. V gave up 8 bases and J gave up 4 bases, with 14 bases separating them. The CDR3 DNA is TGTGCCAGCTCAGTCAGGGTCCTTAATGAAAAACTGTTTTTT. It specifies CASSVRVLNEKLFF.

The rearrangement joins TRBV2 to TRBJ2-4, with 10 nucleotides matching TRBD1. Germline values: CDR1 SNHLY, CDR2 FYNNEI. This CDR3 is 13 amino acids long. J lost 12 bases, V lost 5 bases, and 7 bases had no gene match. The DNA of the CDR3 is TGTGCCAGCAGTCGGAACGACAGGGGGCGTCAGTACTTC. Translating gives CASSRNDRGRQYF.

Of note for this clone: This same CDR3 is encoded by further DNA sequences in the sample. This chain connects TRBV28 to TRBJ1-5; 8 bases fit TRBD1. The V gene's germline CDR1 is MDHEN and CDR2 SYDVKM. The CDR3 is made up of 16 amino acids. V lost 1 base to trimming and J lost 5 bases; unmatched junction nucleotides: 7. The CDR3 sequence is CASSLLTGARDQPQHF. CDR3 in DNA: TGTGCCAGCAGTTTATTGACAGGGGCGAGAGATCAGCCCCAGCATTTT.

Here the CDR3 reads CASSLGPRTSGGYEQYF. The CDR3 coding sequence is TGTGCCAGCAGCCTCGGCCCCCGGACTAGCGGGGGCTACGAGCAGTACTTC. The chain recombines TRBV4-2 with TRBJ2-7; TRBD2 matches at 13 bases. V shed 4 bases and J 3 bases; nucleotides not matched to a gene: 9. Germline V gene data show CDR1 as LGHNA and CDR2 as YNFKEQ. There are 17 residues in the CDR3.

This chain joins TRBV11-3 and TRBJ2-3; 8 bases map to TRBD2. This CDR3 has 16 amino acids. The V segment lost 1 base and the J segment 5 bases; nucleotides outside the gene matches: 8. Germline lookup yields CDR1 SGHNT and CDR2 YENEEA. The CDR3 sequence: CASSLVRGGGRDTQYF. The CDR3 coding sequence is TGTGCCAGCAGCTTAGTTAGGGGCGGGGGGCGAGATACGCAGTATTTT.

The chain links TRBV11-3 to TRBJ1-4, with D unresolved. The CDR3 totals 14 residues. V was pared by 7 bases and J by 5 bases, with 14 bases between. Per germline, CDR1 SGHNT and CDR2 YENEEA. The CDR3 protein is CASTRSGENEKLFF. CDR3 DNA sequence: TGTGCCAGCACCCGCTCCGGGGAGAATGAAAAACTGTTTTTT.

This clone occurred once. The chain uses TRBV10-2 and TRBJ2-5, with no clear D. V lost 6 bases and J lost 5, with 19 bases in between. Germline loops: CDR1 WSHSY, CDR2 SAAADI. The CDR3 length is 15 residues. CDR3 region: CASREMVGFQETQYF. As DNA, the CDR3 is TGCGCCAGCAGGGAGATGGTAGGCTTCCAGGAGACCCAGTACTTC.

Only a few counts were recorded for this clone. The chain is built from TRBV28 and TRBJ1-2; 8 nucleotides match TRBD1. CDR1 is MDHEN and CDR2 is SYDVKM in the germline V gene. The junction had 6 bases not matched to a gene; V was cut back by 6 bases and J by 6 bases. This CDR3 region has 13 residues. For the CDR3, the DNA is TGTGCCAGCAGCCCCAGGGGGCTTAATGGCTACACCTTC. It specifies CASSPRGLNGYTF.